This TCR beta chain was sequenced for a study of metastatic and nonmetastatic thyroid tumors. Study summary: Repertoires from blood and tumor or nodule tissue of malignant and benign thyroid patients were compared.

The length of the CDR3 is 16 residues. Per the germline V gene, CDR1 is SNHLY and CDR2 is FYNNEI. V shed 6 bases and J 4 bases; nucleotides not matched to a gene: 7. There were no patients who had received any treatment before thyroid surgery. Per the original methods: Researchers built a distant-metastasis classifier for papillary thyroid cancer that drew on CDR3 differences across clinicopathological groups. Using MiXCR, TCRdb re-called clones from the PCR reads. The V and J calls were determined by TCRdb, not by the authors. Of more than 15,000 clones listed, about 26% are singletons. The chain links TRBV2 to TRBJ2-7; 15 bases line up with TRBD2. Sequencing input: tumor tissue. This receptor was identified in a female donor with papillary thyroid cancer or a benign thyroid nodule (not recorded which). Some clones in this sample may be carry-over from other donors' samples. The CDR3 sequence is CASSQGLAGGLYEQYF. In nucleotides, the CDR3 is TGTGCCAGCAGCCAGGGACTAGCGGGAGGTCTATACGAGCAGTACTTC.